This T cell receptor (beta chain) derives from a study of Graves' ophthalmopathy and Graves' hyperthyroidism. Findings and caveats of the study: For separating ophthalmopathy from stable hyperthyroidism, a 13-signature model gave under 90% sensitivity and around 76% specificity.

The authors diagnosed from clinical symptoms, serum thyroxine, TRAb, thyroid ultrasound and orbital computed tomography. CDR1 is MNHEY, CDR2 SMNVEV, per germline (reference sequence). V was shortened by 5 bases and J by 4 bases, with 11 bases between the two germline ends. The CDR3 covers 14 residues. Scientists amplified the TCR beta CDR3 regions from RNA transcripts. The first round was an RT-PCR with HTBI primers, and the second round was a multiplex PCR. Via MiXCR, TCRdb re-called the multiplex PCR reads, giving one row per CDR3 protein. This sample has about 620,000 distinct CDR3 sequences, with over 20% found just once. A note on this clonotype: Antigen specificity is unknown.

The rearrangement links TRBV27 to TRBJ2-2; no definite D call. The sequenced sample was peripheral blood. The source of this sequence is a woman between 18 and 30 years old with stable Graves' hyperthyroidism. Some clones in this sample may be carry-over from other donors' samples. The CDR3: CASSPGWGTGELFF. In DNA form, the CDR3 reads TGTGCCAGCAGTCCCGGGTGGGGCACCGGGGAGCTGTTTTTT.